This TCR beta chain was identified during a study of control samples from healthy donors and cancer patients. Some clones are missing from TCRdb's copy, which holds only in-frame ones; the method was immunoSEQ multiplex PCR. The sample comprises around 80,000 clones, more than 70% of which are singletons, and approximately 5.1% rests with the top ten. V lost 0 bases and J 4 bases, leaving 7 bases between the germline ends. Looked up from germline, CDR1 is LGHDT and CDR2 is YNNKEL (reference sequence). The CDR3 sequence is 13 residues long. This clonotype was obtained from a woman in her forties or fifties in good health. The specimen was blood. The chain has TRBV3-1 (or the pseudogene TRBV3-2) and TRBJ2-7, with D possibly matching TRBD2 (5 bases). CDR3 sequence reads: CASSQDWTYEQYF. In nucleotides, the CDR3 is TGTGCCAGCAGCCAAGATTGGACTTACGAGCAGTACTTC.